The 28 T cell receptor beta chains below were found in one sample sequenced in a study of cytomegalovirus exposure and HLA in healthy donors. PCR employed 60 Vbeta and 13 Jbeta primers. Clones were read by immunoSEQ multiplex PCR, and TCRdb kept only the in-frame ones, dropping some. The table shows some 170,000 clones, with about 81% occurring only once. The sample was PBMCs. The receptors come from a girl aged 2-10 years in good health and CMV-seropositive.

The chain is built from TRBV25-1 and TRBJ2-2; D remains ambiguous. Germline V gives CDR1 MGHDK, CDR2 SYGVNS. Trimming took off 3 bases at V and 3 bases at J, with 5 bases between the two ends. The CDR3 runs to 13 residues. The CDR3 loop is CASSEYDTGELFF. The CDR3 bases are TGTGCCAGCAGTGAGTATGACACCGGGGAGCTGTTTTTT. Based on the CDR3 plus reference TRBV25-1 and TRBJ2-2, the full variable domain is EADIYQTPRYLVIGTGKKITLECSQTMGHDKMYWYQQDPGMELHLIHYSYGVNSTEKGDLSSESTVSRIRTEHFPLTLESARPSHTSQYLCASSEYDTGELFFGEGSRLTVL.

This chain uses TRBV28 with TRBJ2-4; 11 bases fit TRBD2. After removal of 6 bases from V and 0 bases from J, the junction contained 10 bases not matched to a gene. Per the germline V gene, CDR1 is MDHEN and CDR2 is SYDVKM. The CDR3 contains 18 residues. CDR3 coding DNA: TGTGCCAGCAGAGGGACTAGCGGTAGGCCACTAGCCAAAAACATTCAGTACTTC. Protein sequence: CASRGTSGRPLAKNIQYF.

The chain recombines TRBV28 with TRBJ1-1; 8 positions agree with TRBD1. The CDR3 contains 13 residues. Germline V CDR1 and CDR2: MDHEN, SYDVKM. J gave up 5 bases and V 3 bases, and 2 bases lay outside the gene matches. Here the CDR3 DNA reads TGTGCCAGCAGTTTGACAGGGGTAACTGAAGCTTTCTTT. This translates into CASSLTGVTEAFF.

The rearrangement uses TRBV5-1 and TRBJ2-1, with 11 bases aligning to TRBD2. The V and J ends lost 0 bases and 6 bases, in that order; junction bases with no gene match: 5. The CDR3 is 16 amino acids. Germline V gene lookup returns CDR1 SGHRS and CDR2 YFSETQ. The CDR3 protein is CASSLVGTSGPNEQFF. The DNA for the CDR3 is TGCGCCAGCAGCTTGGTAGGGACTAGCGGACCCAATGAGCAGTTCTTC.

V is TRBV12-5 and J is TRBJ2-2, with 8 bases aligning to TRBD1. The V segment lost 1 base and the J segment 7 bases; nucleotides outside the gene matches: 14. Germline CDR1 LGHNT, CDR2 FRNRAP. This CDR3 is built from 18 residues. The CDR3 is CASGLGFHPRTGSGELFF. The CDR3 nucleotides are TGTGCTAGTGGTTTGGGGTTTCACCCCAGGACAGGGAGCGGGGAGCTGTTTTTT.

The chain uses TRBV28 and TRBJ2-5; TRBD2 matches at 7 bases. The V and J ends lost 6 bases and 1 base, in that order; junction bases with no gene match: 8. The CDR3 has 15 amino acids. Germline V gene sequence: CDR1 MDHEN, CDR2 SYDVKM. CDR3 sequence: CASRAPGLPQETQYF. The CDR3 DNA reads as TGTGCCAGCAGGGCCCCGGGACTACCCCAAGAGACCCAGTACTTC.

A single count supports this clone. The rearrangement links TRBV28 to TRBJ1-2, with 12 bases matching TRBD1. With 8 bases clipped from V and 5 bases from J, the junction kept 3 bases outside the gene matches. This CDR3 comprises 13 residues. The germline V gene encodes CDR1 MDHEN and CDR2 SYDVKM. The CDR3 protein is CASRDRGQYGYTF. The CDR3 DNA follows: TGTGCCAGCCGGGACAGGGGGCAATATGGCTACACCTTC.

This chain connects TRBV27 to TRBJ1-2; D might be TRBD1 (6 bases). This CDR3 region has 15 residues. Trimming pared 2 bases from V and 1 base from J, leaving 11 bases between. Germline-derived CDR1 and CDR2 are MNHEY and SMNVEV (reference sequence). The CDR3, as DNA: TGTGCCAGCAGTTTAAGTGTAGGGGGTAACTATGGCTACACCTTC. It translates to CASSLSVGGNYGYTF.

Only a few counts were recorded for this clone. J is TRBJ2-3 and V is TRBV7-9; TRBD2 matches at 7 bases. This CDR3 spans 17 amino acids. CDR1 is SEHNR and CDR2 is FQNEAQ in the germline V gene (reference sequence). The J segment lost 0 bases and the V segment lost 5 bases, leaving 11 bases of the junction unmatched. The CDR3 nucleotides are TGTGCCAGCAGCCGCCCCGGGGGGACCGCTAGCACAGATACGCAGTATTTT. Translation: CASSRPGGTASTDTQYF.

This clone was counted a few times. The chain links TRBV6-1 to TRBJ1-5, with TRBD1 matching 9 bases. The CDR3 length is 16 residues. With 3 bases clipped from V and 7 bases from J, the junction kept 10 bases outside the gene matches. CDR1 and CDR2 (germline): MNHNS, SASEGT. CDR3 DNA: TGTGCCAGCAGTGACGGGACAGGGACCGGGTACCAGCCCCAGCATTTT. Amino acid sequence: CASSDGTGTGYQPQHF.

The rearrangement uses TRBV30 and TRBJ2-5; D is perhaps TRBD2 (5 bases). The DNA matches TRBJ2-7 better at its end, which makes the J call doubtful. The CDR3 runs to 15 residues. Germline V CDR1 and CDR2: GTSNPN, SVGIG (reference sequence). The CDR3 DNA sequence: TGTGCCTGGAACTCCGGACGGGCTGAGGGCTACGAGCAGTACTTC. Amino acid sequence: CAWNSGRAEGYEQYF.

This clone came up a few times. The chain uses TRBV2 and TRBJ1-1; D ambiguous. Trimming removed 2 bases from V and 1 base from J, with 8 bases in between. Germline-derived CDR1 and CDR2 are SNHLY and FYNNEI. This CDR3 contains 14 residues. This CDR3 is CASSELNRNTEAFF. Written as DNA, the CDR3 is TGTGCCAGCAGTGAACTCAACAGGAACACTGAAGCTTTCTTT.

In its sample, this clone was seen a few times. The chain is built from TRBV4-1 and TRBJ2-7; TRBD2 is a possible D gene (6 bases). The CDR3 totals 18 residues. With 2 bases removed from V and 4 bases from J, the gap between germline ends came to 24 bases. CDR1 is MGHRA, CDR2 YSYEKL, per germline. The CDR3 sequence: CASSQKDTSTGSIYEQYF. CDR3 in DNA: TGCGCCAGCAGCCAAAAGGACACTAGCACGGGATCCATTTACGAGCAGTACTTC.

The chain carries TRBV5-1 and TRBJ2-7; TRBD1 aligns across 8 bases. Germline lookup yields CDR1 SGHRS and CDR2 YFSETQ. The CDR3 runs 15 residues. V was pared by 0 bases and J by 6 bases, with 8 bases of the junction left unmatched. Here the CDR3 reads CASSLEVDRAGEQYF. CDR3 sequence (DNA): TGCGCCAGCAGCTTGGAGGTGGACAGGGCAGGCGAGCAGTACTTC.

This clone appeared a few times. The rearrangement uses TRBV6-5 and TRBJ1-2; D gene ambiguous. The CDR3 runs to 15 residues. Germline assignment: CDR1 MNHEY and CDR2 SVGAGI. V gave up 0 bases and J gave up 6 bases, with 14 bases separating them. CDR3 in DNA: TGTGCCAGCAGTTACTCACGGACTGCTGTTGATGGCTACACCTTC. As protein: CASSYSRTAVDGYTF.

The chain has TRBV29-1 and TRBJ2-1; D is ambiguous. The CDR3 length is 13 residues. Germline V lookup: CDR1 SQVTM, CDR2 ANQGSEA. V was trimmed by 6 bases and J by 3 bases, leaving 12 bases between them. The CDR3 region is CSVAPRDYNEQFF. In nucleotides, the CDR3 is TGCAGCGTCGCCCCCCGCGACTACAATGAGCAGTTCTTC.

Comments on this clone: Other DNA sequences within the sample encode an identical CDR3. The chain uses TRBV27 and TRBJ2-7; 9 bases are shared with TRBD1. V gave up 3 bases and J gave up 3 bases; unmatched junction bases: 0. There are 13 residues in the CDR3. CDR1 and CDR2 from the germline V gene are MNHEY and SMNVEV (reference sequence). The CDR3, as DNA: TGTGCCAGCAGTTTGACAGGGGGCTACGAGCAGTACTTC. Encoded protein: CASSLTGGYEQYF.

The CDR3 protein is CASNPGTSGSKGATDTQYF. CDR3 DNA sequence: TGTGCCAGCAACCCCGGGACTAGCGGGAGTAAGGGAGCAACAGATACGCAGTATTTT. The rearrangement links TRBV28 to TRBJ2-3, with 14 bases lining up with TRBD2. The CDR3 consists of 19 residues. The germline gives CDR1 MDHEN, CDR2 SYDVKM. J gave up 3 bases and V 7 bases, and 15 bases lay outside the gene matches.

J is TRBJ2-3 and V is TRBV9; 14 bases are a match to TRBD2. V gave up 2 bases and J gave up 4 bases; unmatched junction bases: 3. The CDR3 sequence is 16 residues long. CDR1 SGDLS and CDR2 YYNGEE come from the germline V gene. The CDR3 coding sequence is TGTGCCAGCAGCGTCGGGACTAGCGGGAGCCCAGATACGCAGTATTTT. Translated, it gives CASSVGTSGSPDTQYF.

This rearrangement joins TRBV6-1 to TRBJ1-4; D uncertain. The germline gives CDR1 MNHNS, CDR2 SASEGT. V lost 3 bases to trimming and J lost 0 bases, with 8 bases between them. This CDR3 region has 15 residues. The CDR3 DNA sequence: TGTGCCAGCAGTGATATGGCAGCAACTAATGAAAAACTGTTTTTT. This translates into CASSDMAATNEKLFF.

The chain recombines TRBV6-4 with TRBJ2-1; no definite D call. The length of the CDR3 is 13 residues. In germline, CDR1 is MRHNA, CDR2 SNTAGT. With 6 bases removed from V and 7 bases from J, the gap between germline ends came to 13 bases. Written as DNA, the CDR3 is TGTGCCAGCAGCGAGGCACTCGAGAATGAGCAGTTCTTC. This translates into CASSEALENEQFF.

V usage is TRBV5-1 and J usage is TRBJ2-5, with D tentatively TRBD2 (5 bases). V lost 0 bases, J lost 4 bases, and 10 bases lay in between. The CDR3 contains 14 residues. Germline loops: CDR1 SGHRS, CDR2 YFSETQ. This CDR3 is CASSLVREGETQYF. CDR3 in DNA: TGCGCCAGCAGCTTGGTCCGGGAAGGAGAGACCCAGTACTTC.

The chain couples TRBV29-1 to TRBJ2-2, with 10 bases fitting TRBD2. The germline gives CDR1 SQVTM, CDR2 ANQGSEA. CDR3 length equals 15 residues. The V and J ends lost 5 bases and 3 bases, in that order; junction bases with no gene match: 6. The CDR3 sequence is CSVQSGRADTGELFF. Written as DNA, the CDR3 is TGCAGCGTTCAAAGCGGGAGGGCGGACACCGGGGAGCTGTTTTTT.

V usage is TRBV29-1 and J usage is TRBJ2-5; TRBD1 matches at 9 bases. Per germline, CDR1 SQVTM and CDR2 ANQGSEA. V gave up 7 bases and J gave up 7 bases; unmatched junction bases: 13. This CDR3 comprises 14 residues. The CDR3: CSAGRDRVIGTQYF. The CDR3 DNA follows: TGCAGCGCAGGCCGGGACAGGGTCATCGGGACCCAGTACTTC.

The gene calls are TRBV30 and TRBJ2-3; TRBD2 is a possible D gene (7 bases). The V gene lost 8 bases and the J gene lost 0 bases, with 18 bases spanning the gap. Germline V gene sequence: CDR1 GTSNPN, CDR2 SVGIG (reference sequence). This CDR3 spans 15 amino acids. In DNA form, the CDR3 reads TGTGCCGGGGGGAGGGGGGGGACTAGCACAGATACGCAGTATTTT. The encoded protein is CAGGRGGTSTDTQYF.

In this sample, this clone turned up once. This CDR3 reads CASSIAGPSNQPQHF. CDR3 coding DNA: TGTGCCAGTAGTATAGCAGGGCCCAGCAATCAGCCCCAGCATTTT. The chain links TRBV19 to TRBJ1-5; TRBD1 is a possible D gene (5 bases). V was pared by 1 base and J by 1 base, with 8 bases between. Germline assignment: CDR1 LNHDA and CDR2 SQIVND (reference sequence). The CDR3 sequence is 15 residues long.

This clone has a single count. The gene calls are TRBV27 and TRBJ1-3; TRBD1 might be the D (6 bases). Germline V gene data show CDR1 as MNHEY and CDR2 as SMNVEV (reference sequence). The CDR3 is 17 amino acids. V was pared by 0 bases and J by 0 bases, with 12 bases between. The CDR3 DNA reads TGTGCCAGCAGTTTATCGACAGGAAAGACCTCTGGAAACACCATATATTTT. Protein sequence: CASSLSTGKTSGNTIYF.

The chain joins TRBV29-1 to TRBJ1-2; D remains unclear. CDR1 SQVTM and CDR2 ANQGSEA come from the germline V gene. The CDR3 has 11 amino acids. The germline V and J ends were trimmed by 4 bases and 8 bases, with 11 bases remaining between them. In nucleotides, the CDR3 is TGCAGCGTTGTTGGCCTGGAGGGCTACACCTTC. Encoded protein: CSVVGLEGYTF.